The present TCR beta chain was sequenced within a study of T cell responses to AZD1222 COVID-19 vaccine. General study points: Donors, mostly white British, included more females; clonal diversity was possibly underestimated. Increases in Spike-specific TCR breadth and depth were seen after two AZD1222 doses. Vaccine-associated CD4 TCRs spanned spike, dominant at 160-218 and 743-854. Repertoire sampling occurred only after the peak T cell response.

V was clipped by 3 bases and J by 0 bases; unmatched bases: 5. The CDR3 totals 15 residues. Germline values: CDR1 GTSNPN, CDR2 SVGIG (reference sequence). Details on this clone: Its antigen is not identified.

Repertoires were generated with immunoSEQ multiplex PCR, while TCRdb's copy carries only in-frame clones and drops some. In the table there are 160,000 or so clones, around nine tenths of which are singletons. This receptor was obtained from an adult in good health. The source was peripheral blood, collected on day 0 of AZD1222 vaccination. The chain has TRBV30 and TRBJ1-2, with 9 bases matching TRBD1. The CDR3 bases are TGTGCCTGGAGACCCCGGACAGGGGCTAACTATGGCTACACCTTC. Translated: CAWRPRTGANYGYTF.